What follows is one TCR beta chain and its context. These data belong to a study of shared clonotypes between healthy human individuals. Across the study: There were three CD4 naive, three CD4 memory, two CD8 naive and one CD8 memory plates per donor.

The assay was immunoSEQ multiplex PCR, and TCRdb's table has in-frame clones only and misses some. The sample records about 820,000 clones, about 91% being singletons. The CDR3 spans 17 residues. The germline V and J ends were trimmed by 4 bases and 2 bases, with 22 bases remaining between them. Germline V gives CDR1 SGHRS, CDR2 YFSETQ. Naive CD8 cells, CD45RO-negative and positively selected for CCR7, excluded terminally differentiated effector memory CD45RA+ cells. The chain is built from TRBV5-1 and TRBJ2-7; D possibly corresponds to TRBD1 (6 bases). The TCR originated in a man aged 30 to 45 in good health. Sample: naive CD8+ T cells sorted from blood. The CDR3 is CASSRWFEGGAPYEQYF. The CDR3 nucleotides are TGCGCCAGCAGCCGTTGGTTCGAAGGGGGAGCGCCCTACGAGCAGTACTTC.